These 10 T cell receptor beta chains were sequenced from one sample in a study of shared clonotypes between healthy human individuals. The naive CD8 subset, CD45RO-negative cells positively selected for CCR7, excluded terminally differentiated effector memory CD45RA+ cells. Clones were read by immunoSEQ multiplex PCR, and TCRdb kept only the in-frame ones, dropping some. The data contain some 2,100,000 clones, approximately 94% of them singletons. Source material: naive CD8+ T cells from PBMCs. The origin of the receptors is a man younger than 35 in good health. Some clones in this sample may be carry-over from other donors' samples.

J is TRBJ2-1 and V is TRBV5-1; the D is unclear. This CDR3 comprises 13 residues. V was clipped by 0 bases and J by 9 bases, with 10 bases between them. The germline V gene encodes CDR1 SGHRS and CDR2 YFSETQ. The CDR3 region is CASSLGAILEQFF. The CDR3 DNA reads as TGCGCCAGCAGCTTGGGAGCTATTCTTGAGCAGTTCTTC.

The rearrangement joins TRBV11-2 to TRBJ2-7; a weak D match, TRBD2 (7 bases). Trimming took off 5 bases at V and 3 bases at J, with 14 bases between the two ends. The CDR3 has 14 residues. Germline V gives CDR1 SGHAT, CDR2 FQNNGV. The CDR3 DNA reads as TGTGCCAGCAGCGGGAGGGACAAGGTCTACGAGCAGTACTTC. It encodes CASSGRDKVYEQYF.

The CDR3, as DNA: TGTGCCAGCAGCTTGCTAGGACCTTCCTACGAGCAGTACTTC. It is translated as CASSLLGPSYEQYF. V usage is TRBV7-2 and J usage is TRBJ2-7; no definite D call. The ends were cut back, 3 bases at V and 1 base at J, with 10 bases in the middle. The germline V gene has CDR1 SGHTA and CDR2 FQGNSA. The CDR3 is 14 amino acids.

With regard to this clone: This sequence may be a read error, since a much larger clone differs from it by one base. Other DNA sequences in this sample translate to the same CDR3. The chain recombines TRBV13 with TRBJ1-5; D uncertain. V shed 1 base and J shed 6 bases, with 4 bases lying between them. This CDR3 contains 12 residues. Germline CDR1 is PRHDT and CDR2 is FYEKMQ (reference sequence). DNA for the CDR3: TGTGCCAGCAGCTTAGTGGGTCAGCCCCAGCATTTT. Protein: CASSLVGQPQHF. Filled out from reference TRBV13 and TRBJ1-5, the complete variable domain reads AAGVIQSPRHLIKEKRETATLKCYPIPRHDTVYWYQQGPGQDPQFLISFYEKMQSDKGSIPDRFSAQQFSDYHSELNMSSLELGDSALYFCASSLVGQPQHFGDGTRLSIL.

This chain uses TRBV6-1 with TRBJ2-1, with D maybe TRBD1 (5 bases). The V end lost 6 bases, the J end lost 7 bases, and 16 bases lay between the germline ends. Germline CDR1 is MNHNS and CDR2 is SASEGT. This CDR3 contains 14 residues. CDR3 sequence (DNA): TGTGCCAGCAGCCTTCAGGGATGGGGTAATGAGCAGTTCTTC. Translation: CASSLQGWGNEQFF.

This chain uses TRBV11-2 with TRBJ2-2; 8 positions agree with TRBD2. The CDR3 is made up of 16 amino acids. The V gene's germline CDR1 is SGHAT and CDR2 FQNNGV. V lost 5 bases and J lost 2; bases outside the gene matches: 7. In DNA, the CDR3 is TGTGCCAGCAGCCCCCCCGCGGGAGGTAACACCGGGGAGCTGTTTTTT. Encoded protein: CASSPPAGGNTGELFF. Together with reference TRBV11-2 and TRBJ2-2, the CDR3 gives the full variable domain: EAGVAQSPRYKIIEKRQSVAFWCNPISGHATLYWYQQILGQGPKLLIQFQNNGVVDDSQLPKDRFSAERLKGVDSTLKIQPAKLEDSAVYLCASSPPAGGNTGELFFGEGSRLTVL.

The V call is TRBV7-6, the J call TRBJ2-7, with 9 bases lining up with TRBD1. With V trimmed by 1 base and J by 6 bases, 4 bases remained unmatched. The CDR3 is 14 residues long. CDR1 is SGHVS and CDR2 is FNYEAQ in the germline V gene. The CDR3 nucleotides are TGTGCCAGCAGCTTAGACAGGGGGCGAGGCGAGCAGTACTTC. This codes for CASSLDRGRGEQYF. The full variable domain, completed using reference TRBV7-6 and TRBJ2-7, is GAGVSQSPRYKVTKRGQDVALRCDPISGHVSLYWYRQALGQGPEFLTYFNYEAQQDKSGLPNDRFSAERPEGSISTLTIQRTEQRDSAMYRCASSLDRGRGEQYFGPGTRLTVT.

CDR3 sequence reads: CASEGDDEQFF. Here the CDR3 DNA reads TGTGCCAGCGAAGGGGACGATGAGCAGTTCTTC. The rearrangement uses TRBV7-9 and TRBJ2-1; D tentatively reads TRBD1 or TRBD2 (5 bases each). The CDR3 length is 11 residues. Germline values: CDR1 SEHNR, CDR2 FQNEAQ (reference sequence). V shed 8 bases and J shed 8 bases, with 10 bases lying between them.

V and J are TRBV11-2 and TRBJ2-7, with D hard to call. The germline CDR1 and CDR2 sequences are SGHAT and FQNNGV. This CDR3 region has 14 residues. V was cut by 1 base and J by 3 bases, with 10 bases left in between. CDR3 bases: TGTGCCAGCAGCTTAGCGCCAGCTTACTACGAGCAGTACTTC. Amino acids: CASSLAPAYYEQYF.

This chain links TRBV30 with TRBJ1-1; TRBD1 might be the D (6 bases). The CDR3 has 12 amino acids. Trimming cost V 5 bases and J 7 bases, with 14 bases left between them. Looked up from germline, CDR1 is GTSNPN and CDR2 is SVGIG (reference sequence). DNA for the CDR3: TGTGCCTGGGCAACCCTGACAGGTGAAGCTTTCTTT. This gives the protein CAWATLTGEAFF.